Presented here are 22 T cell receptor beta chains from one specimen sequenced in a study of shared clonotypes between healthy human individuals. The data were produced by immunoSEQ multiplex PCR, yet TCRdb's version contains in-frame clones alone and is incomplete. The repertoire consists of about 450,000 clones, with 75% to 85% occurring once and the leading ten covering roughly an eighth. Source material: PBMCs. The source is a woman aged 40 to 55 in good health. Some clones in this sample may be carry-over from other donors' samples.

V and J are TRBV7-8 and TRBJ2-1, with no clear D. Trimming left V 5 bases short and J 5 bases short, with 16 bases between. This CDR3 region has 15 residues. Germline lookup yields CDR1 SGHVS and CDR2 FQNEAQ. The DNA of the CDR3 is TGTGCCAGCAGCCCTCTAGAAGGCCTAAACAATGAGCAGTTCTTC. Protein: CASSPLEGLNNEQFF.

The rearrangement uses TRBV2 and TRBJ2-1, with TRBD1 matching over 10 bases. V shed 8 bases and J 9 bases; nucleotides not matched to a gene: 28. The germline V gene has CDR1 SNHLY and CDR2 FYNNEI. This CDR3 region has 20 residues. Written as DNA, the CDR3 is TGTGCCAGCCTGGGTTCTAAGCGGGACAGGGGTGAAACCCTTACAGTTGAGCAGTTCTTC. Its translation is CASLGSKRDRGETLTVEQFF.

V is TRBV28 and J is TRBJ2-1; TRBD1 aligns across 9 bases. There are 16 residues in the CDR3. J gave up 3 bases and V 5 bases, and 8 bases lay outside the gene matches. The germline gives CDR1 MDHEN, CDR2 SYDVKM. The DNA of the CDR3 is TGTGCCAGCAGTCCACGGGGGGACAGGGTCTACAATGAGCAGTTCTTC. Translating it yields CASSPRGDRVYNEQFF.

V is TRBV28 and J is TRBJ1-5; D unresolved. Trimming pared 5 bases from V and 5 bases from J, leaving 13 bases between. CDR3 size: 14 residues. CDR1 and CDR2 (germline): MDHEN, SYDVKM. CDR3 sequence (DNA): TGTGCCAGCAGTCCACTCGGGCGAGATCAGCCCCAGCATTTT. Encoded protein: CASSPLGRDQPQHF.

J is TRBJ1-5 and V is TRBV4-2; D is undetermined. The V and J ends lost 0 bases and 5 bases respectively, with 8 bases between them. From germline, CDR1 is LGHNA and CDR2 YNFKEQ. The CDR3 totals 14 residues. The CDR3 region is CASSQEEGDQPQHF. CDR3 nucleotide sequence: TGTGCCAGCAGCCAAGAGGAGGGTGATCAGCCCCAGCATTTT.

In DNA form, the CDR3 reads TGTGCCAGCAGCTTGGGGTTAGCGGGACCCACCGGGGAGCTGTTTTTT. Its translation is CASSLGLAGPTGELFF. The chain recombines TRBV5-6 with TRBJ2-2; TRBD2 matches 8 bases. The CDR3 runs 16 residues. Trimming at V came to 0 bases and at J to 4 bases, leaving 5 bases not matched to a gene. CDR1 and CDR2 from the germline V gene are SGHDT and YYEEEE.

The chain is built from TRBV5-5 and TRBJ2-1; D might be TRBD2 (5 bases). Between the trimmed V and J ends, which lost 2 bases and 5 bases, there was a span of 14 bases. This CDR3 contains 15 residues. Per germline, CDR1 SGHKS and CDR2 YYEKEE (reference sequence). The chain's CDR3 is CASSLSGISNNEQFF. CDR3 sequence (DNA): TGTGCCAGCAGCTTATCGGGAATTTCAAACAATGAGCAGTTCTTC.

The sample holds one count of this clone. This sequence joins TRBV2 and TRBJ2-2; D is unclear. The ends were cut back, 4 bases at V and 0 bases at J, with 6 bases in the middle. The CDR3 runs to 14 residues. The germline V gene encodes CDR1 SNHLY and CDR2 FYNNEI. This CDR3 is CASSVGTNTGELFF. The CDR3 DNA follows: TGTGCCAGCAGTGTAGGTACGAACACCGGGGAGCTGTTTTTT.

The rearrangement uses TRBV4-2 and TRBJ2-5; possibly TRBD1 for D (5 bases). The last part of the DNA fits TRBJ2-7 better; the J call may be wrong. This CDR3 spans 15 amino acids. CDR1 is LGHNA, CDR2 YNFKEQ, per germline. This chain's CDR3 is CASSQDIGASYEQYF. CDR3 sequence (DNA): TGTGCCAGCAGCCAAGACATAGGGGCCTCCTACGAGCAGTACTTC.

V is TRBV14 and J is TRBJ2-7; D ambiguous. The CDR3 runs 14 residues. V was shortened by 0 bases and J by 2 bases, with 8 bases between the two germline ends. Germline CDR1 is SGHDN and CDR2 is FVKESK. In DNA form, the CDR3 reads TGTGCCAGCAGCCAAGATATTGGGCCCTACGAGCAGTACTTC. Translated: CASSQDIGPYEQYF.

The CDR3, as DNA: TGTGCCAGCAGGACAGGGGGCTACCACAATGAGCAGTTCTTC. The encoded protein is CASRTGGYHNEQFF. The chain couples TRBV27 to TRBJ2-1, with 10 bases fitting TRBD1. This CDR3 has 14 residues. Germline CDR1 reads MNHEY; CDR2 reads SMNVEV (reference sequence). V was clipped by 6 bases and J by 5 bases; unmatched bases: 4.

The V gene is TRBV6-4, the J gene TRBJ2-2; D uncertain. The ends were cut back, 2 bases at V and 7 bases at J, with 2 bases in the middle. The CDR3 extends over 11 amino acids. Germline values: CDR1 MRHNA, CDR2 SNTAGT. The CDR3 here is CASSDNGELFF. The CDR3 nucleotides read TGTGCCAGCAGTGACAACGGGGAGCTGTTTTTT.

The CDR3 DNA reads as TGTGCCAGCAGCGTAGTAGGGGGCAAGTCCTATGGCTACACCTTC. Protein product: CASSVVGGKSYGYTF. This chain links TRBV9 with TRBJ1-2; TRBD1 matches 7 bases. The trim removed 0 bases at V and 4 bases at J, leaving 6 bases unmatched. Per the germline V gene, CDR1 is SGDLS and CDR2 is YYNGEE. This CDR3 has 15 residues. Drawing the rest from reference TRBV9 and TRBJ1-2, the complete variable domain is DSGVTQTPKHLITATGQRVTLRCSPRSGDLSVYWYQQSLDQGLQFLIQYYNGEERAKGNILERFSAQQFPDLHSELNLSSLELGDSALYFCASSVVGGKSYGYTFGSGTRLTVV.

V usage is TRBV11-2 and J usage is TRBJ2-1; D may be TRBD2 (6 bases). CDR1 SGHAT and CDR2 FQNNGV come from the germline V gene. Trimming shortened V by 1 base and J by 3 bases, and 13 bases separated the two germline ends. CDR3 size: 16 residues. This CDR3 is CASSLATSPNYNEQFF. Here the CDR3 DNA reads TGTGCCAGCAGCTTAGCCACTAGCCCTAACTACAATGAGCAGTTCTTC.

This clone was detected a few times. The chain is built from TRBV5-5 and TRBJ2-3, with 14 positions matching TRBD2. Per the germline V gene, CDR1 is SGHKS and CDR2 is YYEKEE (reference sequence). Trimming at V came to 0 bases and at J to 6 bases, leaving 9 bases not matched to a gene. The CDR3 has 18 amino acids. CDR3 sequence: CASSLGRGLAGAHDTQYF. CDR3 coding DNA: TGTGCCAGCAGCTTGGGGCGGGGACTAGCGGGAGCACATGATACGCAGTATTTT.

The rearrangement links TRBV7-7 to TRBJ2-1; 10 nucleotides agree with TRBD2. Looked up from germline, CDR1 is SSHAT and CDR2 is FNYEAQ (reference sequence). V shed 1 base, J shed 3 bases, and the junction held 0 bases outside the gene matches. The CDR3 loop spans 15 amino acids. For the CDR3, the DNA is TGTGCCAGCAGCTTAGTAGCGGGAGGCTACAATGAGCAGTTCTTC. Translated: CASSLVAGGYNEQFF.

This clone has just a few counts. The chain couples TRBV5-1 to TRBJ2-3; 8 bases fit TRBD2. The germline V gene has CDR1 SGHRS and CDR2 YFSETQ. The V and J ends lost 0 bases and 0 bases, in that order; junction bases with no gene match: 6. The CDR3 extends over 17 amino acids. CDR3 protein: CASSLVTSGLSTDTQYF. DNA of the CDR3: TGCGCCAGCAGCTTGGTCACTAGCGGACTTAGCACAGATACGCAGTATTTT.

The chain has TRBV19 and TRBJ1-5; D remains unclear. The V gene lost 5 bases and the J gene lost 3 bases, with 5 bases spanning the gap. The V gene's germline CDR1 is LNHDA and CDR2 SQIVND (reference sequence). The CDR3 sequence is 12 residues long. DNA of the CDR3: TGTGCCAGTAGTGGGCTCAATCAGCCCCAGCATTTT. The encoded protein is CASSGLNQPQHF.

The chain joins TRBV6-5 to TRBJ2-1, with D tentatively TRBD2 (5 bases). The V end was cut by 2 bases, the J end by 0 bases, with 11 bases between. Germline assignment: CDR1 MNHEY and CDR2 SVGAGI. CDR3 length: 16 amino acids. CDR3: CASSYRGGTSYNEQFF. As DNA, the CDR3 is TGTGCCAGCAGTTACCGGGGTGGCACCTCCTACAATGAGCAGTTCTTC.

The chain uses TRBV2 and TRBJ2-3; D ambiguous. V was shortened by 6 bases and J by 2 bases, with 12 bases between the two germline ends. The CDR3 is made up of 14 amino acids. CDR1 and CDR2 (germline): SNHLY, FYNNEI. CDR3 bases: TGTGCCAGCAGAATGAGCCTGTACACAGATACGCAGTATTTT. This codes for CASRMSLYTDTQYF.

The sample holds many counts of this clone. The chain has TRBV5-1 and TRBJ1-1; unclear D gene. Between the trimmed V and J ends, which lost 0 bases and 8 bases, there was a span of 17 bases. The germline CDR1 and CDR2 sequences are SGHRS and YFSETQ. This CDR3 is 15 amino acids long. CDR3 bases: TGCGCCAGCAGCTTGGAGGGATCCCTAATCGGGGAAGCTTTCTTT. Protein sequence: CASSLEGSLIGEAFF.

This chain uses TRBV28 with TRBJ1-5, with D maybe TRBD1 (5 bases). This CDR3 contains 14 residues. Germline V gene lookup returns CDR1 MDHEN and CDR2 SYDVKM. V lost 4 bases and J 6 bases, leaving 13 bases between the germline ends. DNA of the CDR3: TGTGCCAGCAGTTCGGCAGGGCTTGGTCAGCCCCAGCATTTT. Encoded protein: CASSSAGLGQPQHF.